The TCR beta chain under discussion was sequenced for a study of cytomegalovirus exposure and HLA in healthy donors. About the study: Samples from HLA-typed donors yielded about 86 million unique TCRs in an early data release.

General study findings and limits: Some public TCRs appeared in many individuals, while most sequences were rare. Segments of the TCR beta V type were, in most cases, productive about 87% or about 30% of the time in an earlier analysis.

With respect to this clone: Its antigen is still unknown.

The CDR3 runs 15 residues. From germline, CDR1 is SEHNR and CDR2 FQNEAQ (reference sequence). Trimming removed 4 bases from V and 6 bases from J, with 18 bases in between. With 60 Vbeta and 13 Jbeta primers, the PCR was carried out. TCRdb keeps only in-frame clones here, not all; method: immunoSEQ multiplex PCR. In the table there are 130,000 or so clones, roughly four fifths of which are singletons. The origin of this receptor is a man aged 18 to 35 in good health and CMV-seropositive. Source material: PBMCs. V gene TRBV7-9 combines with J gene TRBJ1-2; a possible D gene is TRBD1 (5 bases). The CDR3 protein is CASSSPIGVAHGYTF. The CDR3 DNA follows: TGTGCCAGCAGCTCACCAATAGGGGTTGCCCATGGCTACACCTTC.